This TCR beta chain was sequenced during a study of T cells in Graves' hyperthyroidism and ophthalmopathy. Study-level findings and limits: A model using 13 V-J features told ophthalmopathy apart from stable hyperthyroidism. Model-based prediction identified ophthalmopathy a median approximately 6.2 months prior to its onset.

The CDR3 consists of 15 residues. The J segment lost 6 bases and the V segment lost 3 bases, leaving 4 bases of the junction unmatched. Germline CDR1 is LNHDA and CDR2 is SQIVND (reference sequence). Amplification yielded TCR beta CDR3 regions, with RNA transcripts as the source. A first-round RT-PCR of the TCR CDR3 used the HTBI primer set. MiXCR, run by TCRdb on the multiplex PCR reads, gives a single entry per CDR3 protein. The table lists about 610,000 distinct CDR3 sequences, about 16% of them singletons. Orbital computed tomography and thyroid ultrasound, together with serum TRAb and thyroxine and clinical symptoms, were used for diagnoses. Concerning this clonotype itself: Its specificity is not known.

The clonotype comes from a woman in her thirties or forties with Graves' ophthalmopathy. Source material: blood. The chain employs TRBV19 and TRBJ2-1, with TRBD2 matching over 11 bases. The DNA for the CDR3 is TGTGCCAGTAGTATCGCGACTAGCGGGATCAATGAGCAGTTCTTC. This gives the protein CASSIATSGINEQFF. The full variable domain, completed using reference TRBV19 and TRBJ2-1, is DGGITQSPKYLFRKEGQNVTLSCEQNLNHDAMYWYRQDPGQGLRLIYYSQIVNDFQKGDIAEGYSVSREKKESFPLTVTSAQKNPTAFYLCASSIATSGINEQFFGPGTRLTVL.